The 32 T cell receptor beta chains given below trace back to one sample, sequenced in a study of blood T cell repertoires in COVID-19. Clones were read by immunoSEQ multiplex PCR, and TCRdb kept only the in-frame ones, dropping some. The sample lists roughly 430,000 clones; 88% were seen once. Sequencing was done on a sample of PBMCs or T cells enriched from blood (not recorded which). The receptors originated from a woman aged 18-29 years who had been exposed to COVID-19.

The chain combines TRBV5-6 with TRBJ1-2; 8 bases fit TRBD1. The length of the CDR3 is 12 residues. J was trimmed by 5 bases and V by 4 bases; bases with no gene match: 1. Germline V CDR1 and CDR2: SGHDT, YYEEEE. CDR3 protein: CASSTGGYGYTF. CDR3 nucleotides: TGTGCCAGCAGCACAGGGGGGTATGGCTACACCTTC.

This chain uses TRBV7-3 with TRBJ2-1; TRBD1 matches at 9 bases. The CDR3 is 15 residues long. Germline-derived CDR1 and CDR2 are SGHTA and FQGTGA. Unmatched junction bases numbered 9, after V lost 6 bases and J lost 6 bases. This CDR3 reads CASSLNRGPGNEQFF. The CDR3 DNA reads TGTGCCAGCAGTCTAAACAGGGGGCCGGGCAATGAGCAGTTCTTC.

V usage is TRBV3-1 (or the pseudogene TRBV3-2) and J usage is TRBJ2-7, with 9 nucleotides matching TRBD1. Trimming cost V 4 bases and J 4 bases; bases outside gene matches: 11. Looked up from germline, CDR1 is LGHDT and CDR2 is YNNKEL (reference sequence). This CDR3 is built from 16 residues. The CDR3 protein is CASSPPPGQGEYEQYF. CDR3 DNA sequence: TGTGCCAGCAGCCCTCCCCCGGGACAGGGCGAGTACGAGCAGTACTTC.

The J gene is TRBJ2-7, the V gene TRBV6-5, with 8 bases lining up with TRBD1. The CDR3 loop spans 14 amino acids. Trimming at V came to 5 bases and at J to 2 bases, leaving 5 bases not matched to a gene. Germline V gene data show CDR1 as MNHEY and CDR2 as SVGAGI. The CDR3 is CASSPRQGPYEQYF. The CDR3 DNA sequence: TGTGCCAGCAGTCCTCGACAGGGGCCCTACGAGCAGTACTTC.

V is TRBV24-1 and J is TRBJ2-1, with no clear D. Between the trimmed V and J ends, which lost 5 bases and 7 bases, there was a span of 11 bases. Per the germline V gene, CDR1 is KGHDR and CDR2 is SFDVKD. This CDR3 is built from 13 residues. As DNA, the CDR3 is TGTGCCACCAGTGTCTCAGTCTTAAATGAGCAGTTCTTC. Residues: CATSVSVLNEQFF.

This chain uses TRBV4-1 with TRBJ2-1; 10 bases fit TRBD2. V dropped 6 bases and J dropped 2; count of bases not matched to a gene: 7. The CDR3 is 16 amino acids. Germline loops: CDR1 MGHRA, CDR2 YSYEKL. The CDR3 region is CASRGGGLAAYNEQFF. The CDR3, as DNA: TGCGCCAGCAGGGGGGGAGGACTAGCGGCCTACAATGAGCAGTTCTTC.

CDR3 amino acids: CASSFWTSGGALYNEQFF. The DNA of the CDR3 is TGCGCCAGCAGCTTTTGGACTAGCGGGGGGGCTCTCTACAATGAGCAGTTCTTC. The V and J genes are TRBV5-1 and TRBJ2-1, with TRBD2 matching 15 bases. Per the germline V gene, CDR1 is SGHRS and CDR2 is YFSETQ. This CDR3 is built from 18 residues. V lost 2 bases and J lost 3; bases outside the gene matches: 6. The variable domain in full, with the rest retrieved from reference TRBV5-1 and TRBJ2-1, is KAGVTQTPRYLIKTRGQQVTLSCSPISGHRSVSWYQQTPGQGLQFLFEYFSETQRNKGNFPGRFSGRQFSNSRSEMNVSTLELGDSALYLCASSFWTSGGALYNEQFFGPGTRLTVL.

The chain combines TRBV13 with TRBJ1-3, with unresolved D. The V end lost 0 bases, the J end lost 3 bases, and 12 bases lay between the germline ends. Germline CDR1 and CDR2: PRHDT and FYEKMQ (reference sequence). The CDR3 contains 16 residues. CDR3 DNA: TGTGCCAGCAGCTTAGGCGGTGGCGGATTTGGAAACACCATATATTTT. Protein sequence: CASSLGGGGFGNTIYF.

The chain couples TRBV6-1 to TRBJ2-4; weak D call: TRBD2 (6 bases). V gave up 2 bases and J gave up 0 bases, with 20 bases separating them. This CDR3 is 19 amino acids long. Per the germline V gene, CDR1 is MNHNS and CDR2 is SASEGT. This CDR3 is CASSEILVGGLVAKNIQYF. The CDR3 DNA reads TGTGCCAGCAGTGAAATATTGGTTGGAGGGCTAGTAGCCAAAAACATTCAGTACTTC.

The chain employs TRBV7-9 and TRBJ2-7; 7 bases match TRBD1. CDR1 SEHNR and CDR2 FQNEAQ come from the germline V gene (reference sequence). The CDR3 has 15 residues. V was pared by 5 bases and J by 2 bases, with 9 bases of the junction left unmatched. The CDR3 nucleotides are TGTGCCAGCAGCAAAGAAGGGGGCGCGGCCTACGAGCAGTACTTC. This gives the protein CASSKEGGAAYEQYF.

The rearrangement links TRBV7-8 to TRBJ1-4; D is ambiguous. V shed 2 bases and J shed 4 bases, with 8 bases lying between them. Germline values: CDR1 SGHVS, CDR2 FQNEAQ. The CDR3 is 14 amino acids. CDR3 DNA: TGTGCCAGCAGCTTATTGCGTAATAATGAAAAACTGTTTTTT. Residues: CASSLLRNNEKLFF.

The chain carries TRBV7-9 and TRBJ1-6; D is ambiguous. Germline-derived CDR1 and CDR2 are SEHNR and FQNEAQ (reference sequence). This CDR3 is built from 11 residues. The V gene lost 6 bases and the J gene lost 8 bases, with 5 bases spanning the gap. The CDR3 loop reads CASSNDSPLHF. The DNA of the CDR3 is TGTGCCAGCAGTAATGATTCACCCCTCCACTTT.

The CDR3: CASSPPGTYEQYF. Written as DNA, the CDR3 is TGTGCCAGCAGCCCGCCGGGTACCTACGAGCAGTACTTC. V gene TRBV13 combines with J gene TRBJ2-7; D gene uncertain. CDR1 is PRHDT and CDR2 is FYEKMQ in the germline V gene (reference sequence). V lost 5 bases and J 2 bases, leaving 10 bases between the germline ends. This CDR3 contains 13 residues.

This chain uses TRBV6-1 with TRBJ1-5; possible D gene TRBD1, 5 bases. The CDR3 spans 16 residues. CDR1 MNHNS and CDR2 SASEGT come from the germline V gene. Trimming cost V 3 bases and J 5 bases, with 17 bases left between them. In DNA form, the CDR3 reads TGTGCCAGCAGTGAGGAGGGGCGCGGGTGGTATCAGCCCCAGCATTTT. This encodes CASSEEGRGWYQPQHF.

V is TRBV7-9 and J is TRBJ1-5, with D hard to call. Deletions cut 4 bases from V and 6 bases from J, with 16 bases between. Germline lookup yields CDR1 SEHNR and CDR2 FQNEAQ (reference sequence). This CDR3 spans 15 amino acids. CDR3 loop: CASSSAPEGSQPQHF. CDR3 sequence (DNA): TGTGCCAGCAGCTCGGCACCTGAGGGAAGTCAGCCCCAGCATTTT.

The rearrangement uses TRBV5-1 and TRBJ2-1; 8 positions agree with TRBD2. Germline V gives CDR1 SGHRS, CDR2 YFSETQ. The CDR3 length is 17 residues. The V segment lost 6 bases and the J segment 1 base; nucleotides outside the gene matches: 12. Here the CDR3 reads CASTFSILAVSYNEQFF. In nucleotides, the CDR3 is TGCGCCAGCACCTTCTCAATACTAGCGGTATCCTACAATGAGCAGTTCTTC.

The gene calls are TRBV29-1 and TRBJ2-3, with TRBD2 matching over 8 bases. Trimming cost V 5 bases and J 0 bases; bases outside gene matches: 4. Germline loops: CDR1 SQVTM, CDR2 ANQGSEA. The CDR3 extends over 14 amino acids. The chain's CDR3 is CSVYSGTSTDTQYF. The CDR3 nucleotides are TGCAGCGTTTATAGCGGGACTAGCACAGATACGCAGTATTTT.

This chain links TRBV11-2 with TRBJ2-7; weak D call: TRBD2 (5 bases). V dropped 2 bases and J dropped 3 bases, with 14 bases sitting between them. The germline CDR1 and CDR2 sequences are SGHAT and FQNNGV. The CDR3 spans 15 residues. CDR3 protein: CASSLNAGNLYEQYF. The CDR3 nucleotides are TGTGCCAGCAGCTTAAACGCCGGGAACCTCTACGAGCAGTACTTC.

The chain links TRBV4-1 to TRBJ2-3; 8 positions agree with TRBD2. The germline gives CDR1 MGHRA, CDR2 YSYEKL. V dropped 1 base and J dropped 0; count of bases not matched to a gene: 12. This CDR3 is 19 amino acids long. CDR3 region: CASSQVVLAEGTSTDTQYF. The CDR3 DNA is TGCGCCAGCAGCCAAGTGGTACTAGCGGAGGGGACGAGCACAGATACGCAGTATTTT.

This sequence joins TRBV19 and TRBJ1-5, with 10 bases that match TRBD1. Germline lookup yields CDR1 LNHDA and CDR2 SQIVND (reference sequence). V gave up 0 bases and J gave up 5 bases; unmatched junction bases: 7. The CDR3 is made up of 17 amino acids. CDR3 bases: TGTGCCAGTAGTATAGATCTATCGGGACAGGGGTATCAGCCCCAGCATTTT. As protein: CASSIDLSGQGYQPQHF.

The chain uses TRBV29-1 and TRBJ2-7, with D possibly TRBD1 on 6 matching bases. CDR1 SQVTM and CDR2 ANQGSEA come from the germline V gene. Trimming took off 4 bases at V and 3 bases at J, with 13 bases between the two ends. The CDR3 has 13 amino acids. In nucleotides, the CDR3 is TGCAGCGTTGTATTGGACAGAGGCTACGAGCAGTACTTC. Translated: CSVVLDRGYEQYF.

This clone was observed once. J is TRBJ2-7 and V is TRBV18; 9 nucleotides line up with TRBD1. Germline V gives CDR1 KGHSH, CDR2 LQKENI. The CDR3 contains 13 residues. Germline trimming cut 6 bases from V and 8 bases from J; bases unmatched to any gene: 8. The CDR3 coding sequence is TGTGCCAGCTCTCCGGGGACAGGGCGGAAGCAGTACTTC. It translates to CASSPGTGRKQYF.

This clone was observed a few times. The chain employs TRBV7-2 and TRBJ1-2; perhaps TRBD1 as D (6 bases). This CDR3 contains 14 residues. Trimming removed 1 base at V and 6 bases at J, with 12 bases between. Germline CDR1 is SGHTA and CDR2 is FQGNSA. CDR3 sequence: CASSLDQGRDGYTF. The DNA for the CDR3 is TGTGCCAGCAGCTTAGACCAGGGGAGGGATGGCTACACCTTC.

This chain joins TRBV7-2 and TRBJ1-4; D is undetermined. The CDR3 has 13 amino acids. In germline, CDR1 is SGHTA, CDR2 FQGNSA. V shed 2 bases and J shed 7 bases, with 8 bases lying between them. CDR3 in DNA: TGTGCCAGCAGCTTATTGGGGAGTGAAAAACTGTTTTTT. Protein sequence: CASSLLGSEKLFF.

The sample holds a few counts of this clone. The genes are TRBV18 and TRBJ2-1, with TRBD1 identical over 7 bases. Unmatched junction bases numbered 5, after V lost 3 bases and J lost 0 bases. CDR3 length equals 16 residues. The V gene's germline CDR1 is KGHSH and CDR2 LQKENI. CDR3 loop: CASSPLTGISYNEQFF. DNA for the CDR3: TGTGCCAGCTCACCCCTGACAGGGATCTCCTACAATGAGCAGTTCTTC.

This clone was counted a single time. The chain combines TRBV5-6 with TRBJ1-3; D gene unclear. Germline CDR1 is SGHDT and CDR2 is YYEEEE. The CDR3 has 16 amino acids. Trimming left V 0 bases short and J 0 bases short, with 10 bases between. The CDR3 DNA sequence: TGTGCCAGCAGCTTGGCCCTATACCACTCTGGAAACACCATATATTTT. This sequence encodes CASSLALYHSGNTIYF.

Remarks on this clone: Within the sample, other DNA sequences also encode this same CDR3. The chain uses TRBV5-1 and TRBJ2-1, with 12 bases lining up with TRBD2. The CDR3 has 15 amino acids. The germline CDR1 and CDR2 sequences are SGHRS and YFSETQ. V was pared by 4 bases and J by 4 bases, with 3 bases of the junction left unmatched. The CDR3 sequence is CASSVTSGGYNEQFF. As DNA, the CDR3 is TGCGCCAGCAGCGTAACTAGCGGGGGGTACAATGAGCAGTTCTTC.

The gene calls are TRBV9 and TRBJ1-1, with D possibly TRBD1 on 6 matching bases. Germline CDR1 SGDLS, CDR2 YYNGEE. Deletions cut 2 bases from V and 1 base from J, with 12 bases between. The CDR3 is 15 residues long. CDR3 protein: CASSVSGVGNTEAFF. The CDR3 coding sequence is TGTGCCAGCAGCGTTTCAGGGGTGGGGAACACTGAAGCTTTCTTT.

This clone was recorded only once. This chain uses TRBV4-1 with TRBJ2-7, with TRBD2 identical over 8 bases. Germline CDR1 MGHRA, CDR2 YSYEKL. V shed 3 bases and J 5 bases; nucleotides not matched to a gene: 9. The CDR3 loop spans 15 amino acids. The CDR3 loop reads CASSQEEREWNEQYF. The CDR3, as DNA: TGCGCCAGCAGCCAGGAGGAGCGGGAGTGGAACGAGCAGTACTTC.

The V call is TRBV6-5, the J call TRBJ2-5; 7 bases align to TRBD2. Trimming removed 6 bases from V and 5 bases from J; junction bases left unmatched: 12. Germline assignment: CDR1 MNHEY and CDR2 SVGAGI. The CDR3 is made up of 15 amino acids. CDR3 protein: CASRGSGDKGETQYF. The CDR3 nucleotides read TGTGCCAGCAGGGGGAGCGGGGATAAAGGGGAGACCCAGTACTTC.

V gene TRBV5-1 combines with J gene TRBJ1-1; TRBD1 agrees at 9 bases. The CDR3 covers 15 residues. The V segment lost 4 bases and the J segment 4 bases; nucleotides outside the gene matches: 8. Germline assignment: CDR1 SGHRS and CDR2 YFSETQ. The CDR3 coding sequence is TGCGCCAGCAGCCCGGGACAGGGTTCGAGCACTGAAGCTTTCTTT. It encodes CASSPGQGSSTEAFF.

V usage is TRBV28 and J usage is TRBJ2-5, with 10 positions matching TRBD2. Germline V gene sequence: CDR1 MDHEN, CDR2 SYDVKM. This CDR3 region has 16 residues. J was trimmed by 0 bases and V by 4 bases; bases with no gene match: 5. The CDR3 protein is CASSSGLAVHQETQYF. The CDR3 coding sequence is TGTGCCAGCAGTTCCGGACTAGCGGTTCACCAAGAGACCCAGTACTTC.